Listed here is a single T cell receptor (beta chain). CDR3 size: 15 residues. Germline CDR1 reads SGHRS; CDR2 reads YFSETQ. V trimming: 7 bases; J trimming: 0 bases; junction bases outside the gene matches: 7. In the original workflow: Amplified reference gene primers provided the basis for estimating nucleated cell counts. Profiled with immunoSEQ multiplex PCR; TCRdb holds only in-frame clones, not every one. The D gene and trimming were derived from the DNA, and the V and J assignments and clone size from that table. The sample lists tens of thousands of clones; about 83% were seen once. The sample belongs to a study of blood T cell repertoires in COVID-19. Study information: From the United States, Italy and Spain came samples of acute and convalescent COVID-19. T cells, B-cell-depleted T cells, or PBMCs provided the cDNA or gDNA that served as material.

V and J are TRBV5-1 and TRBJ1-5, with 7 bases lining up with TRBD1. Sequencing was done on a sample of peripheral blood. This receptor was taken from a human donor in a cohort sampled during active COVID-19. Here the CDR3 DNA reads TGCGCCAGCCGACAGGGCGAAAATAGCAATCAGCCCCAGCATTTT. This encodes CASRQGENSNQPQHF.